This is a list of T cell receptor beta chains from one sample in a study of multiple sclerosis patients with progressive multifocal leukoencephalopathy. Sequenced by immunoSEQ multiplex PCR; TCRdb stores in-frame clones only, minus some. The sample holds about 30,000 clones, 75% to 90% seen once. The sequences come from PBMCs, collected from a patient treated with natalizumab. The receptor source for this set is a woman in her 30s with progressive multifocal leukoencephalopathy. Both conserved end residues are part of each CDR3. The order of the fields is clone size, J gene, D gene, V gene, CDR3 protein, CDR3 DNA. A D gene is named only where the DNA matches it firmly. Rows may omit the clone size; those that give it use once, few, many or a size class.

NA	TRBJ1-3	NA	TRBV7-9	CASSFESPNLSVGNTIYF	TGTGCCAGCAGCTTTGAGAGCCCTAATCTCTCTGTCGGAAACACCATATATTTT
once	TRBJ1-5	NA	TRBV7-2	CASSFMTVGGSQPQHF	TGTGCCAGCAGTTTCATGACGGTAGGCGGCAGTCAGCCCCAGCATTTT
NA	TRBJ1-2	NA	TRBV28	CASSGPWGLYGYTF	TGTGCCAGCAGTGGTCCTTGGGGCCTGTATGGCTACACCTTC
NA	TRBJ2-4	NA	TRBV28	CASSSASGDGNIQYF	TGTGCCAGCAGCTCCGCCTCGGGTGACGGGAACATTCAGTACTTC
few	TRBJ2-7	TRBD2	TRBV7-9	CASSWTGGLGEQYF	TGTGCCAGCAGCTGGACGGGAGGCCTGGGCGAGCAGTACTTC
NA	TRBJ2-3	TRBD2	TRBV5-1	CASNLGTSGGVADTQYF	TGCGCCAGCAACCTAGGGACTAGCGGGGGTGTAGCAGATACGCAGTATTTT
NA	TRBJ2-1	TRBD2	TRBV18	CASSPPYGLAGGNEQFF	TGTGCCAGCTCACCTCCCTATGGACTAGCGGGAGGCAATGAGCAGTTCTTC
NA	TRBJ2-7	NA	TRBV7-2	CASSLEGSLGLYEQYF	TGTGCCAGCAGCTTAGAGGGCAGCCTGGGTCTTTACGAGCAGTACTTC
once	TRBJ2-5	TRBD1	TRBV7-9	CASSLDPRGRRETQYF	TGTGCCAGCAGCTTAGACCCCAGGGGGCGGAGAGAGACCCAGTACTTC
NA	TRBJ1-6	NA	TRBV28	CASSPSSTPLHF	TGTGCCAGCAGCCCTTCAAGTACACCCCTCCACTTT
NA	TRBJ2-3	NA	TRBV7-3	CASSLVGGNTDTQYF	TGTGCCAGCAGCTTGGTCGGGGGAAACACAGATACGCAGTATTTT
NA	TRBJ2-3	NA	TRBV29-1	CSVGLGDTQYF	TGCAGCGTCGGACTCGGGGATACGCAGTATTTT
NA	TRBJ2-1	TRBD2	TRBV5-6	CASSRLAGGRPVQFF	TGTGCCAGCAGCCGTCTAGCGGGGGGGCGACCGGTTCAGTTCTTC
NA	TRBJ1-1	TRBD1	TRBV29-1	CSVVAGTGGNTEAFF	TGCAGCGTAGTTGCCGGGACAGGGGGGAACACTGAAGCTTTCTTT
NA	TRBJ1-5	NA	TRBV5-8	CASSFQGFSNQPQHF	TGTGCCAGCAGCTTTCAGGGATTTAGCAATCAGCCCCAGCATTTT
NA	TRBJ2-5	TRBD2	TRBV13	CASSLTPSGAGETQYF	TGTGCCAGCAGCTTAACACCTAGCGGGGCTGGGGAGACCCAGTACTTC
NA	TRBJ1-2	NA	TRBV6-4	CASSVQGMSNYGYTF	TGTGCCAGCAGTGTTCAGGGCATGTCAAACTATGGCTACACCTTC
NA	TRBJ1-3	NA	TRBV19	CASSIPTPSGNTIYF	TGTGCCAGTAGTATCCCGACACCCTCTGGAAACACCATATATTTT
NA	TRBJ1-5	NA	TRBV18	CASSPGQTNQPQHF	TGTGCCAGCTCACCTGGACAGACTAATCAGCCCCAGCATTTT
NA	TRBJ2-7	TRBD1	TRBV4-2	CASSQEGDSAYEQYF	TGTGCCAGCAGCCAAGAAGGGGACAGCGCCTACGAGCAGTACTTC
NA	TRBJ2-6	NA	TRBV7-9	CASSLVQSGANVLTF	TGTGCCAGCAGCTTAGTCCAGTCTGGGGCCAACGTCCTGACTTTC
NA	TRBJ2-3	NA	TRBV15	CATSRGASTSTDTQYF	TGTGCCACCAGCAGAGGTGCCAGCACTAGCACAGATACGCAGTATTTT
NA	TRBJ1-3	NA	TRBV21-1	CARNHGGNTIYF	TGTGCCAGAAACCATGGGGGAAACACCATATATTTT
NA	TRBJ2-7	NA	TRBV19	CASSMNRVSYEQYF	TGTGCCAGTAGTATGAACAGGGTCTCCTACGAGCAGTACTTC
NA	TRBJ1-2	NA	TRBV30	CAWSSGSGYTF	TGTGCCTGGAGTTCGGGGTCTGGCTACACCTTC
NA	TRBJ2-3	NA	TRBV5-7	CASSFGTDTQYF	TGTGCCAGCAGCTTTGGTACAGATACGCAGTATTTT
once	TRBJ1-1	NA	TRBV10-3	CAISVAGENTEAFF	TGTGCCATCAGTGTTGCAGGGGAGAACACTGAAGCTTTCTTT
NA	TRBJ2-3	TRBD1	TRBV7-3	CASSLTGQGLLSTDTQYF	TGTGCCAGCAGCCTCACCGGACAGGGCCTACTTTCCACAGATACGCAGTATTTT
NA	TRBJ2-1	TRBD2	TRBV5-4	CASSLGGRGESNEQFF	TGTGCCAGCAGCTTGGGCGGGAGGGGGGAAAGCAATGAGCAGTTCTTC
NA	TRBJ1-1	NA	TRBV9	CASSLVGVGTEAFF	TGTGCCAGCAGCCTAGTCGGGGTAGGTACTGAAGCTTTCTTT
NA	TRBJ1-3	NA	TRBV29-1	CSVDLGNTIYF	TGCAGCGTTGACTTAGGAAACACCATATATTTT
NA	TRBJ2-1	TRBD2	TRBV4-2	CASSPSGKVGNEQFF	TGTGCCAGCAGCCCCAGCGGGAAGGTCGGGAATGAGCAGTTCTTC
NA	TRBJ2-1	NA	TRBV5-1	CASGPDPGSLNEQFF	TGCGCCAGCGGCCCGGACCCCGGAAGCCTCAATGAGCAGTTCTTC
NA	TRBJ2-2	TRBD2	TRBV4-3	CASSQDEAGGNTGELFF	TGCGCCAGCAGCCAAGATGAAGCGGGGGGGAACACCGGGGAGCTGTTTTTT
NA	TRBJ2-1	NA	TRBV27	CASSSHGVEQFF	TGTGCCAGCAGTAGCCATGGGGTTGAGCAGTTCTTC
NA	TRBJ1-6	NA	TRBV4-2	CASSQEGGDGSPLHF	TGTGCCAGCAGCCAAGAGGGGGGGGATGGGTCACCCCTCCACTTT
NA	TRBJ2-1	TRBD2	TRBV10-3	CAISEPIPGLANEQFF	TGTGCCATCAGTGAGCCAATTCCGGGACTAGCGAATGAGCAGTTCTTC
NA	TRBJ1-1	NA	TRBV6-5	CASSYSQGLGNTEAFF	TGTGCCAGCAGTTACTCGCAGGGACTCGGAAACACTGAAGCTTTCTTT
NA	TRBJ2-7	NA	TRBV7-2	CASSLSGGIATYEQYF	TGTGCCAGCAGCTTGAGCGGTGGGATTGCAACCTACGAGCAGTACTTC
NA	TRBJ1-1	TRBD1	TRBV23-1	CASSQTGPNTEAFF	TGCGCCAGCAGTCAGACAGGGCCCAACACTGAAGCTTTCTTT
NA	TRBJ1-1	NA	TRBV10-2	CASTRGLSNTEAFF	TGCGCCAGCACCCGGGGACTGTCGAACACTGAAGCTTTCTTT
NA	TRBJ1-2	NA	TRBV2	CASSQGYGYTF	TGTGCCAGCAGTCAGGGCTATGGCTACACCTTC
NA	TRBJ2-2	TRBD2	TRBV7-8	CASSLAAGAGELFF	TGTGCCAGCAGCTTAGCGGCGGGAGCCGGGGAGCTGTTTTTT
NA	TRBJ1-1	TRBD1	TRBV29-1	CSVQNTGASEAFF	TGCAGCGTTCAAAATACAGGGGCCAGTGAAGCTTTCTTT
NA	TRBJ2-5	NA	TRBV7-2	CASSLVRGGQETQYF	TGTGCCAGCAGCTTAGTTAGGGGGGGGCAAGAGACCCAGTACTTC
NA	TRBJ2-7	TRBD1	TRBV19	CASRRDRGQIEQYF	TGTGCCAGTAGGAGGGACAGGGGGCAGATCGAGCAGTACTTC
NA	TRBJ2-7	NA	TRBV18	CASSPVVTTHVTYEQYF	TGTGCCAGCTCACCAGTAGTAACCACTCATGTCACCTACGAGCAGTACTTC